What follows is one T cell receptor (beta chain) and its context. Its antigen remains unknown. Methods used by the authors: Quality scores were absent from the junction-only immunoSEQ sequences, so filtering differed. Here immunoSEQ multiplex PCR was the method, and the copy in TCRdb shows in-frame clones only, minus some. V and J calls and clone size are copied from that table; D and trimming were computed from the DNA. The sample has about 2.1 million clones; 90% to 95% are singletons. This sample was taken from a study of shared clonotypes between healthy human individuals. Whole-study results and caveats: Across four donors, naive CD4 shared 5% to 6%, naive CD8 over 3%, memory CD4 over 2%, memory CD8 about 0.38%. Few donors restricted represented genetic and exposure-history diversity. A reduction in generation probabilities was seen for non-shared clonotypes relative to those shared by all four donors.

V gave up 5 bases and J gave up 3 bases; unmatched junction bases: 3. This CDR3 spans 14 amino acids. Germline-derived CDR1 and CDR2 are LNHNV and YYDKDF (reference sequence). Naivety among CD8 cells was defined by CD45RO negativity and positive CCR7 selection, thereby excluding terminally differentiated effector memory CD45RA+ cells. Sequences were obtained from naive CD8+ T cells from PBMCs. This receptor was taken from a man aged 18 to 30 in good health. Some clones in this sample may be carry-over from other donors' samples. The chain joins TRBV15 to TRBJ1-4, with 7 bases fitting TRBD1. CDR3 sequence: CATSETGSNEKLFF. The CDR3 region has the DNA TGTGCCACCAGCGAGACAGGGTCTAATGAAAAACTGTTTTTT.